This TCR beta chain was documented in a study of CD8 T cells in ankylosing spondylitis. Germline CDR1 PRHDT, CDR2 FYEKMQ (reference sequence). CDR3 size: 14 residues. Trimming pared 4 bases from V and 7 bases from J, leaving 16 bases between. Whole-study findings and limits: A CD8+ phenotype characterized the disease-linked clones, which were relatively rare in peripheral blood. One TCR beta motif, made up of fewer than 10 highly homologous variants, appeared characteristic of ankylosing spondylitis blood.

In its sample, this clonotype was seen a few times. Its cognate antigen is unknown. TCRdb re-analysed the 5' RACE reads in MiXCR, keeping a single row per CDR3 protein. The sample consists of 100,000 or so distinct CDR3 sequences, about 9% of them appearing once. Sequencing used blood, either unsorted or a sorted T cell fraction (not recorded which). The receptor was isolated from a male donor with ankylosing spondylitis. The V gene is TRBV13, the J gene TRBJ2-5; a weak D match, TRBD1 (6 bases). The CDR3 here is CASSSRGNYGTQYF. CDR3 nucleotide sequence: TGTGCCAGCAGCTCCAGGGGAAATTACGGGACCCAGTACTTC.